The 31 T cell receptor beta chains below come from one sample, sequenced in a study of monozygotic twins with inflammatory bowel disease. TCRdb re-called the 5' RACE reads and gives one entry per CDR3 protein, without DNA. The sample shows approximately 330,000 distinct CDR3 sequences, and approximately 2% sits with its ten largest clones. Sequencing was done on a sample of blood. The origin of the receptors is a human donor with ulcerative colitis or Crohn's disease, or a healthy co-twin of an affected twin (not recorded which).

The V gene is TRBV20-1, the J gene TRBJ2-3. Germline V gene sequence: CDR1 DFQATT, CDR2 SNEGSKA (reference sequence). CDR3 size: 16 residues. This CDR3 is CSARRYGPRGTDTQYF.

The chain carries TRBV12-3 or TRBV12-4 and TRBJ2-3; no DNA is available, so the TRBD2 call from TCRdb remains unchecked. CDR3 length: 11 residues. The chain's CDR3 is CASKRSDTQYF.

CDR3 residues: CASSLGTAEAFF. This rearrangement joins TRBV7-2 to TRBJ1-1. The CDR3 contains 12 residues. Germline loops: CDR1 SGHTA, CDR2 FQGNSA. The whole variable domain, filled in from reference TRBV7-2 and TRBJ1-1, reads GAGVSQSPSNKVTEKGKDVELRCDPISGHTALYWYRQSLGQGLEFLIYFQGNSAPDKSGLPSDRFSAERTGGSVSTLTIQRTQQEDSAVYLCASSLGTAEAFFGQGTRLTVV.

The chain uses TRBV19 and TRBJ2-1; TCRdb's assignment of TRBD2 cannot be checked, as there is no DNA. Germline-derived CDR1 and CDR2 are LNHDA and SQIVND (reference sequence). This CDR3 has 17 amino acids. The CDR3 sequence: CASSIARLAVKSNEQFF.

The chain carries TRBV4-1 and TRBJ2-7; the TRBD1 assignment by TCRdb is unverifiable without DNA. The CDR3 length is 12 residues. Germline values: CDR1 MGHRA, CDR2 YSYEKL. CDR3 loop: CASSRDTYEQYF.

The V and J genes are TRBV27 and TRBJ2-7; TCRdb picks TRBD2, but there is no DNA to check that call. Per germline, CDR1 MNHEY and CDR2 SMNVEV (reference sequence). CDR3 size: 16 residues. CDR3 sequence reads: CASSYRWDQIKYEQYF.

The CDR3 loop is CASSDRDPSGNTIYF. The V gene is TRBV4-3, the J gene TRBJ1-3; TCRdb names TRBD1, which stays unverified in the absence of DNA. This CDR3 contains 15 residues. The germline CDR1 and CDR2 sequences are LGHNA and YSLEER.

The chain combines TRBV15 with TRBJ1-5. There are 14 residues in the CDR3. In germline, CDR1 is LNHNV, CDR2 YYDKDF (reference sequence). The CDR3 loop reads CATSTMIGNQPQHF.

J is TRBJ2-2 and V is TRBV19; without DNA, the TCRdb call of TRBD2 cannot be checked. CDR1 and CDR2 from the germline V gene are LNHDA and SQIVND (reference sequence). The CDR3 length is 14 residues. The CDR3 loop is CASNGGLNTGELFF. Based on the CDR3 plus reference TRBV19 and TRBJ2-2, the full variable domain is DGGITQSPKYLFRKEGQNVTLSCEQNLNHDAMYWYRQDPGQGLRLIYYSQIVNDFQKGDIAEGYSVSREKKESFPLTVTSAQKNPTAFYLCASNGGLNTGELFFGEGSRLTVL.

CDR3 loop: CASSHRDRETGELFF. The chain couples TRBV3-1 to TRBJ2-2; TCRdb outputs TRBD1, but without DNA this stays unchecked. This CDR3 comprises 15 residues. Looked up from germline, CDR1 is LGHDT and CDR2 is YNNKEL (reference sequence). The complete variable domain, with remaining parts taken from reference TRBV3-1 and TRBJ2-2, reads DTAVSQTPKYLVTQMGNDKSIKCEQNLGHDTMYWYKQDSKKFLKIMFSYNNKELIINETVPNRFSPKSPDKAHLNLHINSLELGDSAVYFCASSHRDRETGELFFGEGSRLTVL.

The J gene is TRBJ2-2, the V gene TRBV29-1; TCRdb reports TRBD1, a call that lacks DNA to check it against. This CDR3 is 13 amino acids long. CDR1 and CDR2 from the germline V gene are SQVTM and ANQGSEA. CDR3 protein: CSVQGEAIRELFF.

CDR3 amino acids: CASSSRDSQNIQYF. The chain combines TRBV12-3 or TRBV12-4 with TRBJ2-4; checking the TCRdb D call of TRBD1 is not possible without DNA. The CDR3 extends over 14 amino acids.

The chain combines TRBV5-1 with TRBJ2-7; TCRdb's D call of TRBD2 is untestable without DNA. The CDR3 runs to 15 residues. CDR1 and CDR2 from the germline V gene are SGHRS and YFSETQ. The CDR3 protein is CASSPISATAGEQYF.

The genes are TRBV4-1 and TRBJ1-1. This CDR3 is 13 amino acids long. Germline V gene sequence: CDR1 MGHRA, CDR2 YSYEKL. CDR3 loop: CASSQGGGEGAFF.

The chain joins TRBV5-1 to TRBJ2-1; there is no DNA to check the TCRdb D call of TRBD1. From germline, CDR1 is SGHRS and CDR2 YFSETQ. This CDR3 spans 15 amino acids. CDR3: CASSPDRGKYNEQFF.

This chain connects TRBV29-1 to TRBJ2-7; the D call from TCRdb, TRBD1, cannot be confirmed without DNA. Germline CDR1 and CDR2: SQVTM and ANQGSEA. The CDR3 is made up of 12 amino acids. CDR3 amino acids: CSVGQGVYEQYF.

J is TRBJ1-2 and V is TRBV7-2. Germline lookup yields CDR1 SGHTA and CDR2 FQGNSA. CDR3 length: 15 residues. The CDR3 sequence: CASSLSGSTNYGYTF.

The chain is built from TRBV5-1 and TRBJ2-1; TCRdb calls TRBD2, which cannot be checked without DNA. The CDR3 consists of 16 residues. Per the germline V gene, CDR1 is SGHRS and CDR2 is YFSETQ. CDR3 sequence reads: CASSLLAGGSYNEQFF.

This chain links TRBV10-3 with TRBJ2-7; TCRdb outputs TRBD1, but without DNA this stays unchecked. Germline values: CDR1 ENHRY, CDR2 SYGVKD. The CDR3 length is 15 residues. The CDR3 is CAISDQGGITYEQYF.

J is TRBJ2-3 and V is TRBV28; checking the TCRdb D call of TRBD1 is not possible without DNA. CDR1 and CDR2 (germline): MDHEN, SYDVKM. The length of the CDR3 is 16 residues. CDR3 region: CASSFLVGGIADTQYF.

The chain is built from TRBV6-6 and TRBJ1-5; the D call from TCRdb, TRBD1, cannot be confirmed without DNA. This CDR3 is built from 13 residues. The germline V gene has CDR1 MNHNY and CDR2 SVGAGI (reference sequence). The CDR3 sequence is CASSWDNNQPQHF.

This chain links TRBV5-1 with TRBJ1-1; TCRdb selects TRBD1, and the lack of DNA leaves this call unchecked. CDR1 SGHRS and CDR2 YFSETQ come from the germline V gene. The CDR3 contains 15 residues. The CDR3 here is CASSLESGGRTEAFF.

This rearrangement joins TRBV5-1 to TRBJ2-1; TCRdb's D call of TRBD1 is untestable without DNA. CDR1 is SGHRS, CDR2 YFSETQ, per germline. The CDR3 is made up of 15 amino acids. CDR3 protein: CASSAGWRGKNEQFF.

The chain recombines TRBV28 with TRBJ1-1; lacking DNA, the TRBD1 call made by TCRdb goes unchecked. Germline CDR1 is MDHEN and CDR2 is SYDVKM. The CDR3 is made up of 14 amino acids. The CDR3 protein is CASSPGRFRTEAFF.

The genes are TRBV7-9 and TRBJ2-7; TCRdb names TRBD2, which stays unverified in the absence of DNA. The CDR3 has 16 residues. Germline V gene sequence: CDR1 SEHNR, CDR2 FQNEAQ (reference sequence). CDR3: CASSSPAGSPDYEQYF. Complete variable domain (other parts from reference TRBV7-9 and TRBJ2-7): DTGVSQNPRHKITKRGQNVTFRCDPISEHNRLYWYRQTLGQGPEFLTYFQNEAQLEKSRLLSDRFSAERPKGSFSTLEIQRTEQGDSAMYLCASSSPAGSPDYEQYFGPGTRLTVT.

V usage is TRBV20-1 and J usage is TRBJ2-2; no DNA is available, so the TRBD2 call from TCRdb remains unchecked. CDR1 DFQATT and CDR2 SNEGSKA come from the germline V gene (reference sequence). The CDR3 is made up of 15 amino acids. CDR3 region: CSASKSGTGTGELFF.

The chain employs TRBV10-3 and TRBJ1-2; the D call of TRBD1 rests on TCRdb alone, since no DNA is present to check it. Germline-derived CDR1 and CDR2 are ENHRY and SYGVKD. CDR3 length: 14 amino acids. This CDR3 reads CAIKSDRDWEGYTF.

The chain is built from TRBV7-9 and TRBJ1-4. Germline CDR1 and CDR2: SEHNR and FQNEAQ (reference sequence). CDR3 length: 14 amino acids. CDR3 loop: CASSLDPAREKLFF.

CDR3 loop: CASSPPDRNTEAFF. The chain couples TRBV5-4 to TRBJ1-1; the TCRdb D gene call, TRBD1, has no DNA to confirm it. This CDR3 spans 14 amino acids. The V gene's germline CDR1 is SGHNT and CDR2 YYREEE (reference sequence).

CDR3: CASSLDQVGEQFF. The chain employs TRBV14 and TRBJ2-1; TCRdb lists TRBD1, though no DNA is available to test this call. The CDR3 has 13 amino acids. CDR1 and CDR2 from the germline V gene are SGHDN and FVKESK.

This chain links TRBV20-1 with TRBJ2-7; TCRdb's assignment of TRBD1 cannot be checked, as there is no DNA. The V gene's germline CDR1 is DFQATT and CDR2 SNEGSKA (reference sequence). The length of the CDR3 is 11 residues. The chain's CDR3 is CSATLGDEQYF.